One and the same sample provided the 27 T cell receptor beta chains below, sequenced in a study of cytomegalovirus exposure and HLA in healthy donors. The primer mix had 60 Vbeta and 13 Jbeta primers. TCRdb's copy holds only in-frame clones and misses some; the assay was immunoSEQ multiplex PCR. Among roughly 92,000 clones listed, 81% were seen once. The sample was PBMCs. The receptors were gathered from a woman in her 70s in good health and CMV-seropositive.

This chain connects TRBV11-1 to TRBJ2-1, with 9 bases identical to TRBD1. The junction had 2 bases not matched to a gene; V was cut back by 1 base and J by 1 base. Looked up from germline, CDR1 is SGHAT and CDR2 is FQDESV (reference sequence). The CDR3 is made up of 16 amino acids. This chain's CDR3 is CASSLVGTGSYNEQFF. The DNA of the CDR3 is TGTGCCAGCAGCTTAGTTGGGACAGGGTCCTACAATGAGCAGTTCTTC. Full variable domain (outside the CDR3, taken from reference TRBV11-1 and TRBJ2-1): EAEVAQSPRYKITEKSQAVAFWCDPISGHATLYWYRQILGQGPELLVQFQDESVVDDSQLPKDRFSAERLKGVDSTLKIQPAELGDSAMYLCASSLVGTGSYNEQFFGPGTRLTVL.

A few counts support this clone. V gene TRBV10-3 combines with J gene TRBJ2-2; 13 bases are shared with TRBD2. This CDR3 contains 16 residues. CDR1 and CDR2 (germline): ENHRY, SYGVKD. The ends lost 6 bases at V and 0 bases at J; junction bases unmatched: 1. This CDR3 is CAIRGTSGTNTGELFF. Written as DNA, the CDR3 is TGTGCCATCAGAGGGACTAGCGGGACGAACACCGGGGAGCTGTTTTTT.

Here the CDR3 reads CASSWVPSGQETQYF. The CDR3 DNA follows: TGCGCCAGCAGCTGGGTGCCGTCGGGCCAAGAGACCCAGTACTTC. The chain has TRBV5-1 and TRBJ2-5; no definite D call. This CDR3 is 15 amino acids long. V was trimmed by 3 bases and J by 1 base, leaving 13 bases between them. Germline V gene lookup returns CDR1 SGHRS and CDR2 YFSETQ.

This chain joins TRBV7-2 and TRBJ1-5, with 7 bases that match TRBD1. Germline V CDR1 and CDR2: SGHTA, FQGNSA. The CDR3 contains 15 residues. Trimming took 6 bases from V and 1 from J; bases not matched to a gene: 6. CDR3: CASREGQASNQPQHF. The CDR3, as DNA: TGTGCCAGCAGAGAAGGACAGGCGAGCAATCAGCCCCAGCATTTT.

This clone was seen a single time. For the CDR3, the DNA is TGTGCCAGCAGCCCAACCGGGACAGGTATCAATCAGCCCCAGCATTTT. It encodes CASSPTGTGINQPQHF. The rearrangement uses TRBV7-8 and TRBJ1-5; 8 bases line up with TRBD1. Losses at the gene ends were 5 bases for V and 3 bases for J; bases not matched to a gene: 9. CDR1 and CDR2 from the germline V gene are SGHVS and FQNEAQ. This CDR3 region has 16 residues.

The chain carries TRBV30 and TRBJ1-4, with no clear D. With 0 bases removed from V and 1 base from J, the gap between germline ends came to 12 bases. The CDR3 has 16 residues. The germline gives CDR1 GTSNPN, CDR2 SVGIG (reference sequence). CDR3 sequence reads: CAWSVMRALTNEKLFF. The CDR3 bases are TGTGCCTGGAGTGTGATGAGGGCTTTAACTAATGAAAAACTGTTTTTT.

The rearrangement joins TRBV7-2 to TRBJ1-2, with 7 nucleotides matching TRBD1. V lost 5 bases, J lost 0 bases, and 6 bases stayed unmatched. Looked up from germline, CDR1 is SGHTA and CDR2 is FQGNSA. The CDR3 is made up of 15 amino acids. This chain's CDR3 is CASSKEGTANYGYTF. The DNA of the CDR3 is TGTGCCAGCAGCAAAGAAGGGACAGCTAACTATGGCTACACCTTC.

The chain links TRBV7-2 to TRBJ2-7, with 11 positions matching TRBD2. V lost 0 bases, J lost 4 bases, and 5 bases stayed unmatched. The length of the CDR3 is 16 residues. Germline V gene data show CDR1 as SGHTA and CDR2 as FQGNSA. Here the CDR3 DNA reads TGTGCCAGCAGCTTAGCAACCTCTAGCGGGGGGTACGAGCAGTACTTC. This translates into CASSLATSSGGYEQYF. The full variable domain, in which reference TRBV7-2 and TRBJ2-7 provide the parts outside the CDR3, is GAGVSQSPSNKVTEKGKDVELRCDPISGHTALYWYRQSLGQGLEFLIYFQGNSAPDKSGLPSDRFSAERTGGSVSTLTIQRTQQEDSAVYLCASSLATSSGGYEQYFGPGTRLTVT.

This clone was counted only a few times. The chain couples TRBV7-2 to TRBJ2-1; weak D call: TRBD2 (5 bases). Trimming removed 2 bases at V and 7 bases at J, with 15 bases between. Germline V lookup: CDR1 SGHTA, CDR2 FQGNSA. CDR3 size: 15 residues. The CDR3 loop reads CASSLKSSQLNEQFF. In nucleotides, the CDR3 is TGTGCCAGCAGCTTAAAGTCTAGCCAGTTGAATGAGCAGTTCTTC.

The CDR3 is CSVGQTDGSPLHF. DNA for the CDR3: TGCAGCGTAGGACAGACTGACGGGTCACCCCTCCACTTT. This chain connects TRBV29-1 to TRBJ1-6; maybe TRBD1 (6 bases). Trimming cost V 6 bases and J 10 bases, with 16 bases left between them. CDR3 size: 13 residues. Germline loops: CDR1 SQVTM, CDR2 ANQGSEA. The entire variable domain, with the rest obtained from reference TRBV29-1 and TRBJ1-6, is as follows: SAVISQKPSRDICQRGTSLTIQCQVDSQVTMMFWYRQQPGQSLTLIATANQGSEATYESGFVIDKFPISRPNLTFSTLTVSNMSPEDSSIYLCSVGQTDGSPLHFGNGTRLTVT.

This chain connects TRBV18 to TRBJ1-1; TRBD1 aligns across 9 bases. The ends lost 6 bases at V and 0 bases at J; junction bases unmatched: 8. The CDR3 runs to 16 residues. The germline V gene encodes CDR1 KGHSH and CDR2 LQKENI. The CDR3: CASSLGQGSVNTEAFF. DNA of the CDR3: TGTGCCAGCTCCCTTGGACAGGGGAGTGTGAACACTGAAGCTTTCTTT.

The chain carries TRBV28 and TRBJ1-6; weak D call: TRBD1 (6 bases). Trimming left V 6 bases short and J 6 bases short, with 12 bases between. Germline-derived CDR1 and CDR2 are MDHEN and SYDVKM. The length of the CDR3 is 14 residues. The CDR3 sequence: CASSSPGVNSPLHF. CDR3 in DNA: TGTGCCAGCAGCTCCCCAGGGGTTAATTCACCCCTCCACTTT.

The V and J genes are TRBV5-6 and TRBJ1-2; TRBD1 agrees at 8 bases. The trim removed 6 bases at V and 4 bases at J, leaving 5 bases unmatched. CDR1 is SGHDT and CDR2 is YYEEEE in the germline V gene. This CDR3 has 13 amino acids. CDR3: CASTRTGLYGYTF. The CDR3 nucleotides are TGTGCCAGCACCCGGACAGGGCTCTATGGCTACACCTTC.

This chain joins TRBV10-3 and TRBJ2-3; TRBD2 is a possible D gene (5 bases). CDR3 length: 14 residues. V lost 3 bases and J 3 bases, leaving 10 bases between the germline ends. CDR1 is ENHRY and CDR2 is SYGVKD in the germline V gene. CDR3 coding DNA: TGTGCCATCAGTGATTCGAGGGATACAGATACGCAGTATTTT. Protein: CAISDSRDTDTQYF.

The chain links TRBV9 to TRBJ2-7, with TRBD1 matching over 7 bases. The CDR3 spans 14 residues. CDR1 SGDLS and CDR2 YYNGEE come from the germline V gene. V dropped 7 bases and J dropped 2; count of bases not matched to a gene: 9. CDR3 loop: CASGQTQGTYEQYF. In DNA form, the CDR3 reads TGTGCCAGCGGCCAAACACAGGGGACCTACGAGCAGTACTTC.

This clone was seen a single time. V and J are TRBV10-3 and TRBJ2-2; 12 bases are shared with TRBD1. After removal of 4 bases from V and 5 bases from J, the junction contained 14 bases not matched to a gene. The length of the CDR3 is 19 residues. Germline V gives CDR1 ENHRY, CDR2 SYGVKD. CDR3 coding DNA: TGTGCCATCAGTGCAAGGGGGACAGGGGGCGCGGCTTGGACCGGGGAGCTGTTTTTT. Its protein is CAISARGTGGAAWTGELFF.

The rearrangement joins TRBV7-8 to TRBJ2-7; TRBD1 agrees at 10 bases. V shed 5 bases and J 11 bases; nucleotides not matched to a gene: 9. CDR3 length: 13 amino acids. Germline V lookup: CDR1 SGHVS, CDR2 FQNEAQ. CDR3 region: CASSPGTGASKYF. The DNA for the CDR3 is TGTGCCAGCAGCCCCGGGACAGGGGCATCCAAGTACTTC.

The rearrangement uses TRBV7-2 and TRBJ2-5; 11 nucleotides agree with TRBD1. V was pared by 5 bases and J by 5 bases, with 4 bases of the junction left unmatched. Germline V gene lookup returns CDR1 SGHTA and CDR2 FQGNSA. This CDR3 is 14 amino acids long. CDR3 DNA sequence: TGTGCCAGCAGCGCCGGGACAGGGGGGGAGACCCAGTACTTC. It yields the protein CASSAGTGGETQYF.

This clone was seen a single time. A junction boundary mismatches the germline segment, possibly from a read error. The V call is TRBV7-9, the J call TRBJ2-2; 9 bases align to TRBD2. CDR1 and CDR2 from the germline V gene are SEHNR and FQNEAQ (reference sequence). The CDR3 sequence is 15 residues long. The CDR3 region has the DNA TGTTCCAGCAGCTTAGCGGGAGCCCGAACCGGGGAGCTGTTTTTT. Its protein is CSSSLAGARTGELFF.

The chain carries TRBV5-1 and TRBJ2-7; 9 bases match TRBD2. CDR3 length equals 16 residues. The ends lost 0 bases at V and 5 bases at J; junction bases unmatched: 9. Germline loops: CDR1 SGHRS, CDR2 YFSETQ. Here the CDR3 reads CASSLVAREGLDEQYF. The CDR3 DNA sequence: TGCGCCAGCAGCTTGGTTGCGCGGGAGGGCCTGGACGAGCAGTACTTC.

The V gene is TRBV19, the J gene TRBJ1-4, with a weak D call TRBD1 (6 bases). This CDR3 is 16 amino acids long. V was trimmed by 4 bases and J by 0 bases, leaving 12 bases between them. The germline V gene encodes CDR1 LNHDA and CDR2 SQIVND (reference sequence). The CDR3 region has the DNA TGTGCCAGTAGTAAGGACAGCTTCGCAACTAATGAAAAACTGTTTTTT. This sequence encodes CASSKDSFATNEKLFF.

The genes are TRBV7-9 and TRBJ2-3, with TRBD1 as a possible D gene (5 bases). CDR1 and CDR2 (germline): SEHNR, FQNEAQ (reference sequence). This CDR3 has 15 residues. The ends were cut back, 2 bases at V and 2 bases at J, with 11 bases in the middle. The CDR3 reads CASSLNVRDTDTQYF. The CDR3 DNA follows: TGTGCCAGCAGCTTAAACGTCAGGGACACAGATACGCAGTATTTT.

This clone was detected once. This rearrangement joins TRBV18 to TRBJ2-5; a possible D gene is TRBD2 (6 bases). The length of the CDR3 is 13 residues. Germline V gene lookup returns CDR1 KGHSH and CDR2 LQKENI. With 6 bases removed from V and 5 bases from J, the gap between germline ends came to 13 bases. For the CDR3, the DNA is TGTGCCAGCTCGGCCGGGACTGGTGAGACCCAGTACTTC. This codes for CASSAGTGETQYF.

The chain joins TRBV19 to TRBJ2-7; TRBD2 might be the D (7 bases). The CDR3 runs to 16 residues. CDR1 and CDR2 (germline): LNHDA, SQIVND (reference sequence). V dropped 5 bases and J dropped 2 bases, with 19 bases sitting between them. CDR3 residues: CASSQQRGGRPYEQYF. CDR3 in DNA: TGTGCCAGTAGTCAACAAAGGGGGGGGCGCCCCTACGAGCAGTACTTC.

This chain links TRBV7-8 with TRBJ1-3, with 10 nucleotides matching TRBD1. Germline trimming cut 1 base from V and 2 bases from J; bases unmatched to any gene: 2. The CDR3 totals 16 residues. Germline values: CDR1 SGHVS, CDR2 FQNEAQ. The CDR3 nucleotides are TGTGCCAGCAGCTTAGTGGGGACAGGGGCTGGAAACACCATATATTTT. Amino acids: CASSLVGTGAGNTIYF.

The chain joins TRBV4-1 to TRBJ2-1, with 8 bases identical to TRBD2. The CDR3 sequence is 17 residues long. Per the germline V gene, CDR1 is MGHRA and CDR2 is YSYEKL. The J segment lost 9 bases and the V segment lost 0 bases, leaving 13 bases of the junction unmatched. The CDR3 region has the DNA TGCGCCAGCAGCCAAGAAGGTGGTGGCGGGAGGAAAAGTGAGCAGTTCTTC. It is translated as CASSQEGGGGRKSEQFF.

The chain recombines TRBV4-1 with TRBJ2-2; D is possibly TRBD1 (7 bases). With 6 bases removed from V and 4 bases from J, the gap between germline ends came to 18 bases. Germline lookup yields CDR1 MGHRA and CDR2 YSYEKL. The CDR3 is 16 residues long. CDR3 bases: TGCGCCAGCAGGCTCCGCGGGACAGCCCTCACCGGGGAGCTGTTTTTT. It specifies CASRLRGTALTGELFF.